The 10 T cell receptor beta chains below were found in one sample sequenced in a study of blood T cells in healthy people across ages. Together with a sample-barcoded 5' primer, a J-beta primer mix was included in a second PCR lasting about 7 to 12 cycles. TCRdb independently ran MiXCR on the 5' RACE reads; one entry per CDR3 protein. This table holds over 1,500,000 distinct CDR3 sequences, around half found once. The sequenced sample consisted of blood. These receptors were obtained from a woman between 40 and 55 years old in good health.

The J gene is TRBJ2-3, the V gene TRBV7-2; D is possibly TRBD2 (5 bases). The CDR3 is made up of 15 amino acids. Trimming left V 7 bases short and J 5 bases short, with 19 bases between. The germline CDR1 and CDR2 sequences are SGHTA and FQGNSA. The CDR3 sequence is CASNPGPGMLDTQYF. CDR3 in DNA: TGTGCCAGCAATCCCGGACCGGGGATGTTAGATACGCAGTATTTT.

This clonotype was seen only a few times. V is TRBV10-3 and J is TRBJ2-6, with 9 bases aligning to TRBD1. Germline V gives CDR1 ENHRY, CDR2 SYGVKD. This CDR3 spans 15 amino acids. Trimming took 8 bases from V and 4 from J; bases not matched to a gene: 6. The CDR3 nucleotides are TGTGCCATCGGCCTACAGGGGGCAGGGGCCAACGTCCTGACTTTC. Translated, it gives CAIGLQGAGANVLTF.

The chain links TRBV27 to TRBJ2-5; D may match TRBD1 or TRBD2 (6 bases each). Germline CDR1 is MNHEY and CDR2 is SMNVEV (reference sequence). V was shortened by 7 bases and J by 5 bases, with 17 bases between the two germline ends. The CDR3 length is 14 residues. The CDR3 is CASMGVGGRETQYF. CDR3 sequence (DNA): TGTGCCAGCATGGGAGTGGGGGGCCGGGAGACCCAGTACTTC.

This clonotype was counted only a few times. V gene TRBV10-3 combines with J gene TRBJ2-4, with 9 bases that match TRBD2. The end of the DNA is better explained by TRBJ2-5, so the J call may be wrong. Germline CDR1 is ENHRY and CDR2 is SYGVKD. This CDR3 contains 16 residues. CDR3 DNA: TGTGCCATCAGTCCGTCTAGCGGGGATGCTCAAGAGACCCAGTACTTC. Protein: CAISPSSGDAQETQYF.

This clonotype was counted only a few times. The chain links TRBV20-1 to TRBJ2-4; possibly TRBD1 or TRBD2 for D (5 bases each). There are 14 residues in the CDR3. Germline CDR1 reads DFQATT; CDR2 reads SNEGSKA (reference sequence). Trimming cost V 0 bases and J 13 bases, with 19 bases left between them. As DNA, the CDR3 is TGCAGTGCTAGAGACGCAGGGACCGTCGGGGAGCAGTACTTC. Translated: CSARDAGTVGEQYF.

This clonotype was seen once. This chain links TRBV4-3 with TRBJ2-5; maybe TRBD2 (7 bases). The end of the DNA aligns better with TRBJ2-7, so the J call may be wrong. The CDR3 covers 14 residues. Germline V gives CDR1 LGHNA, CDR2 YSLEER. CDR3 nucleotide sequence: TGCGCCAGCAGCCAAGACGGGGGGCTTTTCGAGCAGTACTTC. It codes for CASSQDGGLFEQYF.

There are a few counts of this clonotype. A clone one base away is much larger, so this may be a read error. This sequence joins TRBV7-2 and TRBJ2-1; no definite D call. CDR1 and CDR2 (germline): SGHTA, FQGNSA. Trimming left V 3 bases short and J 5 bases short, with 5 bases between. This CDR3 region has 12 residues. The CDR3 region is CASSFADNEQFF. The CDR3 nucleotides read TGTGCCAGCAGCTTCGCGGACAATGAGCAGTTCTTC.

The chain links TRBV4-2 to TRBJ2-1, with no clear D. Germline V gene data show CDR1 as LGHNA and CDR2 as YNFKEQ. Between the trimmed V and J ends, which lost 0 bases and 4 bases, there was a span of 13 bases. The CDR3 spans 16 residues. The CDR3 coding sequence is TGTGCCAGCAGCCAAGACCGCGCAACTGTTTACAATGAGCAGTTCTTC. Translation: CASSQDRATVYNEQFF.

J is TRBJ2-5 and V is TRBV5-5, with D perhaps TRBD1 (5 bases). CDR1 SGHKS and CDR2 YYEKEE come from the germline V gene (reference sequence). The CDR3 is 14 residues long. V lost 2 bases and J lost 4, with 12 bases in between. CDR3 loop: CASSFIQGRETQYF. The CDR3 region has the DNA TGTGCCAGCAGCTTTATTCAGGGAAGAGAGACCCAGTACTTC.

The chain couples TRBV28 to TRBJ2-3; 8 nucleotides line up with TRBD2. The CDR3 length is 15 residues. V shed 4 bases, J shed 3 bases, and the junction held 6 bases outside the gene matches. CDR1 and CDR2 (germline): MDHEN, SYDVKM. The CDR3 reads CASSSGGAETDTQYF. The CDR3 region has the DNA TGTGCCAGCAGTTCCGGGGGGGCCGAAACAGATACGCAGTATTTT.